This is a list of T cell receptor beta chains from one sample in a study of cytomegalovirus exposure and HLA in healthy donors. The assay was immunoSEQ multiplex PCR, and TCRdb's table has in-frame clones only and misses some. The sample lists more than 85,000 clones; about 76% were seen once. Sequencing was performed on PBMCs. The receptor source for this set is a man aged 35 to 55 in good health and CMV-seronegative. The CDR3 runs from the conserved cysteine through the conserved F or W.

v_gene	j_gene	CDR3aa
TRBV5-4	TRBJ2-2	CASSSRRGDTNTGELFF
TRBV11-3	TRBJ2-1	CASSPGLAGGHENEQFF
TRBV7-2	TRBJ2-5	CASSLSASRSETQYF
TRBV5-6	TRBJ1-6	CASSLQWSGHSSYNSPLHF
TRBV6-6	TRBJ2-1	CASSQWTGNNEQFF
TRBV7-3	TRBJ2-3	CASSSSGGAVDTQYF
TRBV29-1	TRBJ2-1	CSVEGYSRGIYNEQFF
TRBV7-8	TRBJ1-5	CASSPDRGIGNQPQHF
TRBV7-2	TRBJ2-7	CASSLRAGGLHEQYF
TRBV6-5	TRBJ2-3	CASTPDRSTDTQYF
TRBV19	TRBJ2-5	CASSKGAREAQYF
TRBV6-1	TRBJ2-3	CASSDTSGGTDTQYF
TRBV13	TRBJ2-2	CARRRGRNTGELFF
TRBV5-6	TRBJ2-2	CASSFGGTNTGELFF
TRBV19	TRBJ1-6	CASRGEYNSPLHF
TRBV7-2	TRBJ2-1	CASSLGVSEQFF
TRBV7-2	TRBJ1-2	CASSWDGGTGNYGYTF
TRBV21-1	TRBJ2-5	CASSKGAETQYF
TRBV15	TRBJ2-1	CATSQGYGQFF
TRBV19	TRBJ1-1	CASSIGAMIGFGTEAFF
TRBV2	TRBJ2-7	CASSGGRGSYEQYF
TRBV4-1	TRBJ2-5	CASSQEPPAGPQETQYF
TRBV11-3	TRBJ2-1	CASSLGLARNEQFF
TRBV14	TRBJ1-2	CASSQTGALGYGYTF
TRBV5-6	TRBJ2-7	CATSRGPGDEQYF
TRBV7-6	TRBJ2-1	CASSLAGTGGYNEQFF
TRBV28	TRBJ1-5	CAIGGYLVALGSNQPQHF
TRBV15	TRBJ1-6	CATSRTDRVNSPLHF
TRBV5-1	TRBJ1-6	CASSSGALPLSSYNSPLHF
TRBV19	TRBJ1-2	CASSLRTGDVGYGYTF
TRBV29-1	TRBJ2-3	CSVGTSGSTDTQYF
TRBV2	TRBJ2-7	CASSEVGTGAYEQYF
TRBV2	TRBJ1-4	CASSKGAPPEKLFF
TRBV2	TRBJ2-2	CASSELLAGGQGGELFF
TRBV5-1	TRBJ2-5	CASSLAGETQYF
TRBV7-8	TRBJ1-2	CASSPRLAANNYGYTF
TRBV7-9	TRBJ2-4	CSSSLQGDIQYF
TRBV10-3	TRBJ2-7	CAISEIWDRAYEQYF
TRBV7-2	TRBJ2-1	CASSFHMGLEQFF
TRBV27	TRBJ1-1	CASYGTGEDAFF
TRBV9	TRBJ2-3	CASSVEDSPTDTQYF
TRBV9	TRBJ2-5	CASSDLGRTSAQETQYF
TRBV19	TRBJ1-4	CASSIQEKLFF
TRBV7-6	TRBJ1-2	CASSAGDRLLGYTF
TRBV7-3	TRBJ1-1	CASSQGTGLNTEAFF
TRBV5-1	TRBJ1-4	CASSSGTVNEKLFF
TRBV29-1	TRBJ2-2	CSAPSGTATGELFF
TRBV7-3	TRBJ1-1	CASSIGGPSEAFF
TRBV4-3	TRBJ2-6	CASSQDVLGQGWSDAGANVLTF
TRBV7-2	TRBJ2-1	CASSFWTSGWNEQFF
TRBV19	TRBJ2-5	CASRSSGGRETQYF
TRBV6-1	TRBJ2-7	CASSRDRGTYEQYF
TRBV6-1	TRBJ2-7	CASSRGGVEQYF
TRBV7-8	TRBJ1-2	CASSFFREDHYGYTF
TRBV6-5	TRBJ1-3	CASSYRPTPGNTIYF
TRBV15	TRBJ1-2	CATSRGLGTLYGYTF
TRBV7-8	TRBJ1-6	CASSLVARERRKNSPLHF